Below, 4 T cell receptor beta chains from the same sample are listed, as sequenced in a study of T cells in localized non-small cell lung cancer. Generated by immunoSEQ multiplex PCR, the TCRdb table keeps only in-frame clones and is missing some. The sample lists about 72,000 clones; about 83% were seen once. The source material was peripheral blood, sampled before any cancer treatment. These receptors originate from a female donor over 55 with stage I lung adenocarcinoma.

This clone was counted a single time. This chain links TRBV5-6 with TRBJ2-1; 8 nucleotides align to TRBD1. Germline lookup yields CDR1 SGHDT and CDR2 YYEEEE. This CDR3 spans 17 amino acids. Trimming removed 3 bases from V and 3 bases from J; junction bases left unmatched: 11. In DNA, the CDR3 is TGTGCCAGCAGCTCCGGGCCCACAGGGGGGAACTACAATGAGCAGTTCTTC. Protein sequence: CASSSGPTGGNYNEQFF.

J is TRBJ1-2 and V is TRBV19; D remains unclear. CDR1 LNHDA and CDR2 SQIVND come from the germline V gene (reference sequence). This CDR3 has 14 amino acids. Trimming removed 6 bases at V and 0 bases at J, with 11 bases between. The CDR3 nucleotides read TGTGCCAGTAGCAAAGCGTACCCTAACTATGGCTACACCTTC. Encoded protein: CASSKAYPNYGYTF.

The chain employs TRBV7-9 and TRBJ2-5; no definite D call. This CDR3 is 12 amino acids long. The V gene lost 3 bases and the J gene lost 7 bases, with 9 bases spanning the gap. The V gene's germline CDR1 is SEHNR and CDR2 FQNEAQ (reference sequence). The DNA of the CDR3 is TGTGCCAGCAGCTTTGCGGACGGGACCCAGTACTTC. Protein product: CASSFADGTQYF.

This clone was recorded only once. An end of the junction differs from the germline gene, which may be a read error. The rearrangement joins TRBV7-7 to TRBJ1-4, with D perhaps TRBD1 (5 bases). The CDR3 contains 16 residues. Germline-derived CDR1 and CDR2 are SSHAT and FNYEAQ (reference sequence). CDR3 loop: CASSLDEVRDNEKLFF. CDR3 DNA: TGTGCTAGCAGCTTAGATGAGGTGAGGGACAATGAAAAACTGTTTTTT.